This TCR beta chain is drawn from a study of T cells in Graves' hyperthyroidism and ophthalmopathy. Amplification yielded TCR beta CDR3 regions, with RNA transcripts as the source. First-round RT-PCR targeting the TCR CDR3 was performed with the HTBI primer set. TCRdb independently ran MiXCR on the multiplex PCR reads; one entry per CDR3 protein. The table includes around 50,000 distinct CDR3 sequences, less than 60% detected once. Ophthalmopathy patients had moderate-to-severe active disease, CAS ≥3, NOSPECS ≥4, and disease duration under 3 months. Uncontrolled infection, other autoimmune disease, pregnancy or lactation led to exclusion. Together with thyroid ultrasound, orbital computed tomography, serum thyroxine and TRAb, clinical symptoms were used for diagnoses. Study-level results: Patients with ophthalmopathy were separated from those with stable hyperthyroidism by a 13 V-J model.

Germline loops: CDR1 SGHDT, CDR2 YYEEEE. The germline V and J ends were trimmed by 3 bases and 16 bases, with 11 bases remaining between them. The CDR3 is made up of 11 amino acids. Worth noting for this clonotype: The antigen remains unidentified.

The chain employs TRBV5-6 and TRBJ2-6; possibly TRBD2 for D (5 bases). The sequencing input was blood. The sequence came from a woman aged 50 to 65 with Graves' ophthalmopathy. The CDR3: CASSSTRGLTF. The CDR3 DNA reads TGTGCCAGCAGCTCCACCCGGGGACTGACTTTC. Together with reference TRBV5-6 and TRBJ2-6, the CDR3 gives the full variable domain: DAGVTQSPTHLIKTRGQQVTLRCSPKSGHDTVSWYQQALGQGPQFIFQYYEEEERQRGNFPDRFSGHQFPNYSSELNVNALLLGDSALYLCASSSTRGLTFGAGSRLTVL.